This T cell receptor (beta chain) is drawn from a study of cytomegalovirus exposure and HLA in healthy donors (TCRdb year 2017). In the study overall: An earlier analysis of fewer than 750 of the donors reported about 260 Gb of sequence data and 117 million unique TCR beta sequences obtained from around 180 million T cells. Typing coverage differed by locus: A, B, C, DRB1 and DQB1 were typed in roughly 620-630 donors, DQA1 in 522, DPA1 in 600 to 610, and DPB1 in just under 490. All discovery cohort repertoires had been generated using a single sequencing platform. Rather than drawing on any new phenotypic data, the later analysis identified candidate immune exposures from TCR beta sequences and the way those sequences occurred across donors. Among the roughly 400 genotyped donors, around 81% belonged to the genetic ancestry cluster associated with self-reported Caucasian donors. Both class I and class II loci were covered by HLA typing, at four-digit resolution. The aim of the study was to test whether cataloging public T cell receptors could identify signatures of past pathogen exposure. An early release covering roughly 600 HLA-typed donors comprised about 320 gigabases of sequencing data and 85 million to 100 million unique TCR sequences. Using immunosequencing, the study profiled T cell repertoires from 550 to 750 subjects and related those repertoires to cytomegalovirus serostatus. In a later analysis, previously published TCR beta repertoires from about 640 donors were re-analyzed and high-resolution HLA genotyping was added so that TCR occurrence patterns could be studied. About 5 DR-DQ haplotypes were handled as single units for association and clustering, since linkage in the cohort was strong. Donor age, sex, ethnicity and CMV serostatus were collected together with the repertoire data. A later genetic analysis took genome-wide SNP genotypes for about 65% of the roughly 670 donors and used that subset as a discovery cohort. An earlier analysis of approximately 640 of the donors applied high-throughput TCR beta sequencing to assess whether each TCR beta V gene segment acted as functional or pseudogenic. Among several hundred genotyped donors of the cohort, an average of about 240,000 unique TCR beta nucleotide sequences was sequenced per donor, of which about 18% were non-productive. High-throughput TCR immunosequencing, statistical association of individual TCRs with disease status, and machine learning were combined to predict cytomegalovirus infection status. In addition to the first cohort of 666 subjects, a separate validation cohort of approximately 130 different subjects was used. Study-level results and caveats: A later analysis found that TCR association rates varied across HLA loci, with DRB1 alleles showing the most associated TCRs and HLA-C alleles the fewest. In an earlier analysis of around 600 of the donors, most TCR beta V segments appeared in productive rearrangements about 90% or about 30% of the time, broadly matching IMGT annotations. The cohort was sequenced for TCR beta chains only, and without alpha or paired-chain data the features that could be detected were limited. In vitro tests confirmed that a few of the cytomegalovirus-associated TCR beta chains recognize cytomegalovirus antigens. Immune exposure information for the cohort was limited to CMV serostatus. In a later analysis, HLA-associated TCR beta chains showed more clonal expansion and lower generation probabilities than non-associated chains that were equally common. While some public TCRs were present in many individuals, most TCR sequences turned up only very rarely across donors. At a false discovery rate of 0.05, a later analysis linked about 17,000 TCR beta sequences to specific HLA alleles. A cluster of highly shared sequence variants was judged likely to be a technical artifact of the sequencing pipeline. A later genetic analysis associated a missense DCLRE1C variant with V-gene and J-gene trimming of TCR beta chains, and an independent cohort replicated the association. According to a later analysis, parvovirus B19, influenza, CMV and Epstein-Barr virus appeared linked to several top co-occurrence clusters. In the study, around 150 TCR beta chains were listed as associated with cytomegalovirus. According to a later analysis, most CMV-associated TCR beta chains appeared to be HLA-restricted, and the HLA associations seemed to be driven largely by CMV exposure. Roughly uniform sequencing depth across donors was assumed in presence/absence analyses, although this assumption may not hold. Because counts were too low, 15 to 20 rarely observed V segments, including chromosome 9 orphons, were left out of the earlier analysis of some 640 of the donors. According to the authors, the approach could potentially be generalized to other disease states and immunological phenotypes. Correlated functional status among segregating V segments might be attributable to linkage disequilibrium, but an unknown experimental factor could not be ruled out. The classifier was reported to diagnose cytomegalovirus status with high specificity and sensitivity in both the original and validation cohorts. Compared with the approximately 710-donor mean, donors in an Asian-associated ancestry cluster had fewer N-insertions in productive TCRs, according to a later genetic analysis. A further reported finding was that TCR beta sequences accurately predicted the HLA-A and HLA-B alleles for most subjects in the first cohort. Because HLA typing was missing for some donors at each locus, association tests included only the typed subset. Because the 87-base-pair reads could not distinguish some IMGT-functional V segments, including TRBV6-2 and TRBV6-3, those segments were excluded. Strong co-occurrence of HLA alleles, especially DR and DQ, made assigning TCR associations to individual alleles difficult.

Concerning this clone: This clone's antigen is unknown. Qualities for individual bases were not recorded, and no much larger clone is one base off.

Sequences LGHNA (CDR1) and YSLEER (CDR2) are obtained from the germline V gene. Cut back by 0 bases and 9 bases, the V and J ends lie 6 bases apart. The CDR3 numbers 12 residues from cysteine through phenylalanine. Only the CDR3 portion is preserved as DNA: 36 bases, with reading frame beginning at the first base. Library preparation used the immunoSEQ multiplex PCR assay. For the multiplex PCR, a mixture combining 60 forward primers for TCR Vbeta segments and 13 reverse primers for TCR Jbeta segments was used. The CDR3 region of rearranged TCR beta genes was amplified from genomic DNA by a multiplex PCR assay. Amplified TCR beta libraries were sequenced as 87-base-pair reads on the Illumina HiSeq System. For the original study's pipeline: A later analysis counted approximately 74 million unique TCR beta chains across the 550 to 700 repertoires, and some 12 million of these chains were shared by at least two donors. Raw reads were error-corrected and collapsed into unique sequences with a nearest-neighbor algorithm that merged closely related sequences to remove PCR and sequencing errors. To assign V, D and J gene segments, CDR3 sequences were aligned to IMGT reference sequences. Each retained sequence needed at least a six-nucleotide match to both a V gene segment and a J gene segment. A rearrangement counted as productive if the CDR3 had no stop codons and remained in frame with V and J, and every other rearrangement counted as non-productive. Following IMGT convention, CDR3 was defined as the stretch from the second conserved V-encoded cysteine up to the conserved J-encoded phenylalanine. The earlier analysis of 500 to 650 of the donors excluded any sequence lacking an unambiguous match to a single V gene segment. An earlier analysis of 587 of the donors classified V segments as functional when productive rearrangements were above 56.7% and as segregating when the standard deviation between donors was above 5%. A statistical classification framework was built for diagnosing cytomegalovirus status from the catalog of TCR beta chain sequences. In a later analysis, TCR nucleotide sequences were compared against IMGT/GENE-DB human TR gene sequences so that V and J genes could be assigned. A later analysis assigned CDR3 sequences and most-parsimonious VDJ recombination scenarios with the TCRdist pipeline. In a later analysis, each TCR beta chain was defined by its CDR3 amino acid sequence together with its V-gene family, and reads lacking a unique V-gene family were excluded. As a way to deal with suspected cross-contamination and a sequencing artifact, a later analysis dropped over 550 nucleotide sequences that were highly shared and had low generation probability. In a later analysis, a clonal expansion index for each public chain was calculated from normalized within-repertoire ranks of inferred template counts. Generation probabilities in a later analysis came from a VDJ recombination model fitted to out-of-frame rearrangements, and those results were checked against IGoR. In a later analysis, hypergeometric tests were used to score TCR-TCR, TCR-HLA and TCR-CMV co-occurrence, with a repertoire-size bias correction applied to TCR pairs. A later analysis estimated false discovery rates by permuting HLA or CMV assignments 20 times. In a later analysis, co-occurring TCRs were grouped using DBSCAN, and TCRdist sequence similarity was added for clustering within HLA-allele-positive subsets. Repertoires with fewer than 30,000 or more than 120,000 public chains, plus five repertoires with anomalous nucleotide sharing, were excluded from co-occurrence clustering. TCRdb carries this immuneACCESS record with in-frame sequences only. Its versions omit some clonotypes, under half of them owing to an unresolved V gene in the studies checked, with the rest unexplained. V, J and clone size reflect that table, while D and trimming were determined from the DNA. This sample comprises 100,000 to 120,000 clones, roughly 79% of them detected only once. Of the sample, roughly 1.3% is held by the ten largest clones.

The cohort was made up of around 720 healthy bone marrow donors. All cohort members were sampled while nominally healthy, although unrecorded immune exposures were likely present. The donor tested CMV seronegative, placing the donor among the 350 or so seronegative members of the cohort. A peripheral blood sample was collected from each donor, and TCR beta sequencing was performed on peripheral blood mononuclear cells. The Qiagen DNeasy Blood Extraction Kit was used to extract genomic DNA from the blood cell samples. This sequence uses TRBV4-3 and TRBJ2-1, and perhaps TRBD2 as D gene, on 5 matching bases. This clonotype was obtained from a man in his forties in good health and CMV-seronegative. The sequencing sample was made of PBMCs. CDR3 loop: CASSQDRGEQFF. The nucleotide sequence reads TGCGCCAGCAGCCAAGACCGGGGTGAGCAGTTCTTC.